A single sample is the source of the 30 T cell receptor beta chains below, sequenced in a study of T cell responses to AZD1222 COVID-19 vaccine. Profiling relied on immunoSEQ multiplex PCR, and the TCRdb table lists in-frame clones only, not all of them. The sample contains more than 95,000 clones, approximately 87% of which appear only once. The sample in question was peripheral blood, obtained on day 0 of AZD1222 vaccination. These receptors were taken from an adult in good health.

V is TRBV5-1 and J is TRBJ1-4; 7 bases agree with TRBD1. The CDR3 contains 14 residues. Germline trimming cut 4 bases from V and 4 bases from J; bases unmatched to any gene: 4. CDR1 SGHRS and CDR2 YFSETQ come from the germline V gene. The CDR3 protein is CASSPGQYNEKLFF. The CDR3 nucleotides read TGCGCCAGCAGCCCGGGACAGTATAATGAAAAACTGTTTTTT.

This clone occurred once. The J gene is TRBJ2-7, the V gene TRBV28; D is perhaps TRBD1 (6 bases). V was pared by 3 bases and J by 5 bases, with 17 bases between. The germline V gene encodes CDR1 MDHEN and CDR2 SYDVKM. The length of the CDR3 is 15 residues. CDR3 in DNA: TGTGCCAGCAGTTTTCTTACAGGGAAGGGGAACGAGCAGTACTTC. This gives the protein CASSFLTGKGNEQYF.

This chain links TRBV7-3 with TRBJ2-5, with TRBD1 matching over 8 bases. Germline CDR1 and CDR2: SGHTA and FQGTGA. The CDR3 totals 15 residues. V was pared by 2 bases and J by 5 bases, with 7 bases of the junction left unmatched. CDR3 residues: CASSLLPGGWETQYF. CDR3 DNA: TGTGCCAGCAGCTTATTGCCAGGGGGCTGGGAGACCCAGTACTTC.

V and J are TRBV6-1 and TRBJ1-5; D is unresolved. Germline CDR1 reads MNHNS; CDR2 reads SASEGT. The CDR3 loop spans 16 amino acids. V dropped 3 bases and J dropped 3 bases, with 15 bases sitting between them. The CDR3 is CASSDRTGRNNQPQHF. CDR3 DNA: TGTGCCAGCAGTGATAGAACGGGGAGGAACAATCAGCCCCAGCATTTT.

The V and J genes are TRBV18 and TRBJ1-1; possibly TRBD1 for D (5 bases). Germline V gene sequence: CDR1 KGHSH, CDR2 LQKENI. The V gene lost 2 bases and the J gene lost 7 bases, with 8 bases spanning the gap. The CDR3 contains 12 residues. CDR3 region: CASSPVQGEAFF. CDR3 coding DNA: TGTGCCAGCTCACCAGTTCAGGGTGAAGCTTTCTTT.

The chain is built from TRBV28 and TRBJ1-3, with 8 bases fitting TRBD1. The J segment lost 2 bases and the V segment lost 2 bases, leaving 5 bases of the junction unmatched. Germline CDR1 and CDR2: MDHEN and SYDVKM. The CDR3 has 16 amino acids. This chain's CDR3 is CASSLIQGAAGNTIYF. For the CDR3, the DNA is TGTGCCAGCAGTTTAATCCAGGGGGCAGCTGGAAACACCATATATTTT.

J is TRBJ2-5 and V is TRBV27, with D possibly TRBD2 on 5 matching bases. CDR1 and CDR2 from the germline V gene are MNHEY and SMNVEV (reference sequence). V was clipped by 3 bases and J by 4 bases, with 12 bases between them. This CDR3 has 14 amino acids. The CDR3 loop reads CASSFVGDGETQYF. The CDR3 nucleotides read TGTGCCAGCAGTTTTGTCGGGGATGGAGAGACCCAGTACTTC.

The V call is TRBV28, the J call TRBJ1-1; the D gene is possibly TRBD1 (5 bases). The germline gives CDR1 MDHEN, CDR2 SYDVKM. The CDR3 length is 15 residues. Trimming removed 6 bases from V and 6 bases from J, with 20 bases in between. The CDR3 here is CASSSLGGGRAEAFF. CDR3 bases: TGTGCCAGCAGCTCTTTGGGGGGTGGACGGGCTGAAGCTTTCTTT. Full variable domain (missing parts from reference TRBV28 and TRBJ1-1): DVKVTQSSRYLVKRTGEKVFLECVQDMDHENMFWYRQDPGLGLRLIYFSYDVKMKEKGDIPEGYSVSREKKERFSLILESASTNQTSMYLCASSSLGGGRAEAFFGQGTRLTVV.

The chain couples TRBV9 to TRBJ1-3; TRBD1 matches at 7 bases. The CDR3 spans 15 residues. The V gene end was trimmed by 1 base and the J gene end by 3 bases; junction bases not matched to a gene: 4. Germline V CDR1 and CDR2: SGDLS, YYNGEE. Here the CDR3 DNA reads TGTGCCAGCAGCGTAACAGGGGCAGGTGGAAACACCATATATTTT. As protein: CASSVTGAGGNTIYF.

The chain has TRBV11-1 and TRBJ2-1, with D possibly being TRBD2 (5 bases). V shed 5 bases and J shed 3 bases, with 11 bases lying between them. Germline CDR1 is SGHAT and CDR2 is FQDESV (reference sequence). CDR3 length: 14 amino acids. CDR3 sequence reads: CASSRASGYNEQFF. The CDR3, as DNA: TGTGCCAGCAGCAGAGCGAGCGGCTACAATGAGCAGTTCTTC.

Concerning this clone: The sample contains more than one DNA sequence encoding this CDR3. Here the CDR3 DNA reads TGTGCCAGCAGTTTCCGGGACAGGGGGTACGAGCAGTACTTC. Amino acids: CASSFRDRGYEQYF. The chain couples TRBV27 to TRBJ2-7; 11 positions match TRBD1. The CDR3 totals 14 residues. CDR1 is MNHEY, CDR2 SMNVEV, per germline (reference sequence). J gave up 4 bases and V 3 bases, and 2 bases lay outside the gene matches.

V usage is TRBV5-4 and J usage is TRBJ2-1; TRBD2 agrees at 14 bases. Germline V gives CDR1 SGHNT, CDR2 YYREEE (reference sequence). V gave up 0 bases and J gave up 3 bases; unmatched junction bases: 5. CDR3 length: 18 amino acids. The CDR3 reads CASSLGGTSGSFYNEQFF. The DNA of the CDR3 is TGTGCCAGCAGCTTGGGGGGGACTAGCGGGAGTTTCTACAATGAGCAGTTCTTC.

The sample holds one count of this clone. This chain links TRBV7-9 with TRBJ1-3, with D perhaps TRBD1 (6 bases). This CDR3 has 17 amino acids. The germline CDR1 and CDR2 sequences are SEHNR and FQNEAQ (reference sequence). Trimming pared 5 bases from V and 0 bases from J, leaving 17 bases between. The CDR3 nucleotides read TGTGCCAGCAGCCCGACCCACAGGGACCTCTCTGGAAACACCATATATTTT. It specifies CASSPTHRDLSGNTIYF.

The chain employs TRBV19 and TRBJ2-5; D ambiguous. V was shortened by 1 base and J by 3 bases, with 12 bases between the two germline ends. The CDR3 has 15 residues. Germline V gene sequence: CDR1 LNHDA, CDR2 SQIVND (reference sequence). The CDR3 loop reads CASSIGGTLEETQYF. DNA for the CDR3: TGTGCCAGTAGTATAGGAGGAACGCTCGAAGAGACCCAGTACTTC.

The J gene is TRBJ2-1, the V gene TRBV2, with TRBD2 matching 15 bases. V trimming: 6 bases; J trimming: 5 bases; junction bases outside the gene matches: 2. Germline V gene lookup returns CDR1 SNHLY and CDR2 FYNNEI. The CDR3 runs to 15 residues. The CDR3 bases are TGTGCCAGCAGCGGGACTAGCGGGGGGAACAATGAGCAGTTCTTC. Amino acid sequence: CASSGTSGGNNEQFF. Variable domain in full (rest from reference TRBV2 and TRBJ2-1): EPEVTQTPSHQVTQMGQEVILRCVPISNHLYFYWYRQILGQKVEFLVSFYNNEISEKSEIFDDQFSVERPDGSNFTLKIRSTKLEDSAMYFCASSGTSGGNNEQFFGPGTRLTVL.

The V and J genes are TRBV5-4 and TRBJ1-2; weak D call: TRBD1 (6 bases). This CDR3 is built from 16 residues. The germline gives CDR1 SGHNT, CDR2 YYREEE (reference sequence). V was cut by 0 bases and J by 5 bases, with 17 bases left in between. CDR3: CASSLVGALTPYGYTF. In DNA form, the CDR3 reads TGTGCCAGCAGCTTGGTGGGGGCGTTGACCCCATATGGCTACACCTTC.

There are a few counts of this clone. This chain connects TRBV2 to TRBJ1-6; D remains unclear. The V gene lost 8 bases and the J gene lost 9 bases, with 14 bases spanning the gap. From germline, CDR1 is SNHLY and CDR2 FYNNEI. This CDR3 region has 13 residues. DNA of the CDR3: TGTGCCAGCTTTTTGACTGATGGTTCACCCCTCCACTTT. Translated: CASFLTDGSPLHF.

The chain recombines TRBV19 with TRBJ2-3, with 8 bases identical to TRBD2. The CDR3 loop spans 13 amino acids. CDR1 LNHDA and CDR2 SQIVND come from the germline V gene (reference sequence). V trimming: 5 bases; J trimming: 5 bases; junction bases outside the gene matches: 3. The CDR3 coding sequence is TGTGCCAGTAGTCCAGCGGGAGTAGATACGCAGTATTTT. This gives the protein CASSPAGVDTQYF.

The rearrangement links TRBV7-3 to TRBJ1-5; D unclear. V lost 0 bases to trimming and J lost 3 bases, with 9 bases between them. The CDR3 runs to 15 residues. Germline CDR1 SGHTA, CDR2 FQGTGA. The CDR3 protein is CASSLTAQINQPQHF. In DNA, the CDR3 is TGTGCCAGCAGCTTAACGGCACAGATCAATCAGCCCCAGCATTTT. Based on the CDR3 plus reference TRBV7-3 and TRBJ1-5, the full variable domain is GAGVSQTPSNKVTEKGKYVELRCDPISGHTALYWYRQSLGQGPEFLIYFQGTGAADDSGLPNDRFFAVRPEGSVSTLKIQRTERGDSAVYLCASSLTAQINQPQHFGDGTRLSIL.

This chain uses TRBV4-2 with TRBJ1-6, with D possibly TRBD1 on 5 matching bases. With 3 bases removed from V and 9 bases from J, the gap between germline ends came to 24 bases. The CDR3 has 18 residues. Looked up from germline, CDR1 is LGHNA and CDR2 is YNFKEQ. The CDR3 region has the DNA TGTGCCAGCAGCCACTACTTCCCGGTAGGGGAGAGAGGTTCACCCCTCCACTTT. Translated: CASSHYFPVGERGSPLHF.

This clone was recorded only once. V is TRBV27 and J is TRBJ2-7; D unclear. This CDR3 contains 13 residues. The V end was cut by 6 bases, the J end by 2 bases, with 11 bases between. Germline lookup yields CDR1 MNHEY and CDR2 SMNVEV (reference sequence). The CDR3 region is CASSGPYAYEQYF. The CDR3 DNA follows: TGTGCCAGCAGCGGACCTTACGCCTACGAGCAGTACTTC.

The chain recombines TRBV30 with TRBJ2-3, with D tentatively TRBD2 (6 bases). Trimming stripped 1 base from V and 4 bases from J, with 9 bases between. The CDR3 totals 13 residues. Germline CDR1 reads GTSNPN; CDR2 reads SVGIG (reference sequence). For the CDR3, the DNA is TGTGCCTGGAGTGCCGGGGGAGCAGATACGCAGTATTTT. Encoded protein: CAWSAGGADTQYF.

CDR3 in amino acids: CAWSAGTLNTGELFF. The DNA of the CDR3 is TGTGCCTGGAGTGCCGGGACGCTCAACACCGGGGAGCTGTTTTTT. The rearrangement links TRBV30 to TRBJ2-2; D tentatively reads TRBD1 or TRBD2 (5 bases each). Trimming left V 1 base short and J 2 bases short, with 11 bases between. The length of the CDR3 is 15 residues. CDR1 GTSNPN and CDR2 SVGIG come from the germline V gene (reference sequence).

The chain uses TRBV18 and TRBJ1-2; perhaps TRBD1 as D (5 bases). Germline-derived CDR1 and CDR2 are KGHSH and LQKENI. The CDR3 covers 18 residues. V lost 0 bases to trimming and J lost 0 bases, with 17 bases between them. The CDR3 spells CASSPPWDTGRANYGYTF. CDR3 sequence (DNA): TGTGCCAGCTCACCACCATGGGATACAGGCCGAGCTAACTATGGCTACACCTTC.

The rearrangement joins TRBV6-1 to TRBJ2-7; 8 bases line up with TRBD2. After removal of 0 bases from V and 2 bases from J, the junction contained 6 bases not matched to a gene. This CDR3 has 16 amino acids. The germline CDR1 and CDR2 sequences are MNHNS and SASEGT. Here the CDR3 reads CASSEASSGFPYEQYF. The CDR3 coding sequence is TGTGCCAGCAGTGAAGCGTCTAGCGGGTTTCCCTACGAGCAGTACTTC.

The chain's CDR3 is CASNPTWTSVPGELFF. The CDR3, as DNA: TGTGCCAGCAACCCCACCTGGACTAGCGTTCCCGGGGAGCTGTTTTTT. The gene calls are TRBV9 and TRBJ2-2; 9 nucleotides align to TRBD2. The junction had 12 bases not matched to a gene; V was cut back by 6 bases and J by 6 bases. CDR3 length: 16 amino acids. Germline lookup yields CDR1 SGDLS and CDR2 YYNGEE.

The rearrangement uses TRBV4-1 and TRBJ1-1; TRBD1 agrees at 8 bases. From germline, CDR1 is MGHRA and CDR2 YSYEKL. The J segment lost 6 bases and the V segment lost 4 bases, leaving 7 bases of the junction unmatched. CDR3 length: 14 amino acids. CDR3 in amino acids: CASSLSRGPSEAFF. Written as DNA, the CDR3 is TGCGCCAGCAGCCTCTCCAGGGGGCCATCTGAAGCTTTCTTT.

This clone has a handful of counts. This sequence joins TRBV18 and TRBJ2-1, with D possibly being TRBD1 (7 bases). V was shortened by 6 bases and J by 7 bases, with 19 bases between the two germline ends. The CDR3 extends over 15 amino acids. Per germline, CDR1 KGHSH and CDR2 LQKENI. The CDR3 sequence is CASSPQGGEYNEQFF. CDR3 nucleotide sequence: TGTGCCAGCTCCCCTCAGGGGGGAGAATATAATGAGCAGTTCTTC. The full variable domain, with the rest looked up from reference TRBV18 and TRBJ2-1, is NAGVMQNPRHLVRRRGQEARLRCSPMKGHSHVYWYRQLPEEGLKFMVYLQKENIIDESGMPKERFSAEFPKEGPSILRIQQVVRGDSAAYFCASSPQGGEYNEQFFGPGTRLTVL.

This clone was seen just once. V usage is TRBV11-2 and J usage is TRBJ1-2; 8 positions agree with TRBD1. The CDR3 has 14 amino acids. V lost 5 bases and J lost 8; bases outside the gene matches: 10. CDR1 is SGHAT and CDR2 is FQNNGV in the germline V gene. The CDR3 DNA sequence: TGTGCCAGCAGCATACAGGGGGGCTTTTACGGCTACACCTTC. This encodes CASSIQGGFYGYTF.

J is TRBJ1-1 and V is TRBV4-1; D remains unclear. V gave up 3 bases and J gave up 0 bases, with 11 bases separating them. The length of the CDR3 is 15 residues. Per germline, CDR1 MGHRA and CDR2 YSYEKL. The CDR3 nucleotides are TGCGCCAGCAGCCACGACCCCCAAATGAACACTGAAGCTTTCTTT. It codes for CASSHDPQMNTEAFF.